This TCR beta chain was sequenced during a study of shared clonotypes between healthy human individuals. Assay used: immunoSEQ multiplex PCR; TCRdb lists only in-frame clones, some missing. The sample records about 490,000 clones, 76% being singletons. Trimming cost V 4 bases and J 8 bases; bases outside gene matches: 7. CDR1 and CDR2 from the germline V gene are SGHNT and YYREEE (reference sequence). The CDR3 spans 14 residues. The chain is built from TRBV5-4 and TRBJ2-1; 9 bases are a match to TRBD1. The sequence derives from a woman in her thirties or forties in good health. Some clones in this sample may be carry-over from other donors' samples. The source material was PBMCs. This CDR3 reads CASSGPQGAHEQFF. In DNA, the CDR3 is TGTGCCAGCAGCGGACCACAGGGGGCGCATGAGCAGTTCTTC. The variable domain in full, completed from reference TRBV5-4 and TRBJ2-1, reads ETGVTQSPTHLIKTRGQQVTLRCSSQSGHNTVSWYQQALGQGPQFIFQYYREEENGRGNFPPRFSGLQFPNYSSELNVNALELDDSALYLCASSGPQGAHEQFFGPGTRLTVL.